This TCR beta chain was identified during a study of CD8 T cells in Susac syndrome. Reverse transcription of roughly 0.45 to 1 ug RNA used random hexamers. TCRdb reprocessed the immunoSEQ multiplex PCR reads with MiXCR, giving one entry per CDR3 protein. This table holds over 150,000 distinct CDR3 sequences, 85% to 95% found once. This clonotype originated in a human donor with Susac syndrome. Sequenced input: CD4+ T cells from PBMCs.

The CDR3 loop reads CASSQREYYTDTQYF. CDR3 coding DNA: TGTGCCAGCAGTCAGCGGGAGTATTACACAGATACGCAGTATTTT. J is TRBJ2-3 and V is TRBV28; 8 bases align to TRBD2. Per germline, CDR1 MDHEN and CDR2 SYDVKM. The CDR3 has 15 residues. V was pared by 5 bases and J by 2 bases, with 6 bases of the junction left unmatched.